This entry concerns a single TCR beta chain. The sample belongs to a study of CXCR3-negative and CXCR3-positive naive CD8 T cells. CDR3 length: 12 residues. The authors prepared UMI-labeled TRB cDNA libraries by 5' RACE. TCRdb reprocessed the 5' RACE reads, with one entry per CDR3 protein and no DNA. The sample's table shows roughly 89,000 distinct CDR3 sequences. The TCR sequence derives from a human donor in good health. Some clones in this sample may be carry-over from other donors' samples. The rearrangement links TRBV12-3 or TRBV12-4 to TRBJ2-2. The sample taken for sequencing was naive CXCR3- CD8+ T cells from blood. The sample's subset: CD45RO-CCR7+CD27+CD95- naive CD8+ T cells lacking CXCR3 (TNR3-). CDR3: CASSFGTGELFF.